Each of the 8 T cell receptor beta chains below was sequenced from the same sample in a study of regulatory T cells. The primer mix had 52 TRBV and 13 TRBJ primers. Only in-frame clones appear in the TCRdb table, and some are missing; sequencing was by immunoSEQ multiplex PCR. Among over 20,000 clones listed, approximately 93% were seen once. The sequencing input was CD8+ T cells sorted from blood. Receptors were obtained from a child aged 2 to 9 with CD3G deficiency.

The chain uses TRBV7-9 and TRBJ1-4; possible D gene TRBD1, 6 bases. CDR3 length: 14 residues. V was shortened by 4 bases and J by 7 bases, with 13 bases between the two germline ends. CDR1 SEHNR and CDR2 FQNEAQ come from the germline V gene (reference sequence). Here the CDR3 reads CASSSPGAGEKLFF. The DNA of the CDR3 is TGTGCCAGCAGCTCGCCGGGGGCAGGTGAAAAACTGTTTTTT.

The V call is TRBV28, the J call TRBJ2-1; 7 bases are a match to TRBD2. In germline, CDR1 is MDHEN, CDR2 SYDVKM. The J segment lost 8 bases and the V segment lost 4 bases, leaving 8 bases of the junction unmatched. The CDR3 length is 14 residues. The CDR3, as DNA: TGTGCCAGCAGTTCCTGGACTAGTAGTTATGAGCAGTTCTTC. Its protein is CASSSWTSSYEQFF. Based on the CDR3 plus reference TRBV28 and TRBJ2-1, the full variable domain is DVKVTQSSRYLVKRTGEKVFLECVQDMDHENMFWYRQDPGLGLRLIYFSYDVKMKEKGDIPEGYSVSREKKERFSLILESASTNQTSMYLCASSSWTSSYEQFFGPGTRLTVL.

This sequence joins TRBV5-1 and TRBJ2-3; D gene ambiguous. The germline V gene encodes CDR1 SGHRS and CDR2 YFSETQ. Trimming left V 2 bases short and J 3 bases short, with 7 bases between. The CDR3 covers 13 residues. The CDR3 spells CASSFGFTDTQYF. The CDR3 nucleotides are TGCGCCAGCAGCTTCGGCTTTACAGATACGCAGTATTTT. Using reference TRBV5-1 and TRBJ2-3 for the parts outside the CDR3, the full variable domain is KAGVTQTPRYLIKTRGQQVTLSCSPISGHRSVSWYQQTPGQGLQFLFEYFSETQRNKGNFPGRFSGRQFSNSRSEMNVSTLELGDSALYLCASSFGFTDTQYFGPGTRLTVL.

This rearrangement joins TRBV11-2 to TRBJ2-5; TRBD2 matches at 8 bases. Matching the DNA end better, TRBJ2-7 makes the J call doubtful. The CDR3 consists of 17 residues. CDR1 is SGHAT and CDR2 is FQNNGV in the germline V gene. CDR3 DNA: TGTGCCAGCAGCTTAAACGGGGGGGCAGACCGACCCTACGAGCAGTACTTC. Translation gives CASSLNGGADRPYEQYF.

The CDR3 loop reads CASSPSGLNYEQYF. The CDR3 nucleotides are TGTGCCAGCAGTCCCTCGGGACTAAACTACGAGCAGTACTTC. The chain employs TRBV28 and TRBJ2-7, with TRBD2 matching 7 bases. With 5 bases clipped from V and 3 bases from J, the junction kept 7 bases outside the gene matches. CDR1 is MDHEN, CDR2 SYDVKM, per germline. This CDR3 has 14 residues.

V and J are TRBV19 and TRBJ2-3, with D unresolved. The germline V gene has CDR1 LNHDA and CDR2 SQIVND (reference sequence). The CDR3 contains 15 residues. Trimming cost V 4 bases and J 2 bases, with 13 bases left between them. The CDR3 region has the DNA TGTGCCAGTAGTAGGGCAGGCTCCATCACAGATACGCAGTATTTT. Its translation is CASSRAGSITDTQYF.

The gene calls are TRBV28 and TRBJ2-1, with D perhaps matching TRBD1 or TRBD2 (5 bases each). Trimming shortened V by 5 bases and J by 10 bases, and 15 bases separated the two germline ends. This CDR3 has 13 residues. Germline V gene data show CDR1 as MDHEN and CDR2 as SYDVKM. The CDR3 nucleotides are TGTGCCAGCAGTCGGGACCCCCCGGGGGAGCAGTTCTTC. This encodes CASSRDPPGEQFF.

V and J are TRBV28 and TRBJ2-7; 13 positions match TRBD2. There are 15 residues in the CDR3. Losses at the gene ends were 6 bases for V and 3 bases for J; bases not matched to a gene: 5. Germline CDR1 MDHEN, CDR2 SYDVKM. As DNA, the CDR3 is TGTGCCAGCAGCCATGGACTAGCGGGAGTCTACGAGCAGTACTTC. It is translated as CASSHGLAGVYEQYF.